The 5 T cell receptor beta chains below were found in one sample sequenced in a study of PD-1 blockade in mismatch repair-deficient tumors. Some clones are missing from TCRdb's copy, which holds only in-frame ones; the method was immunoSEQ multiplex PCR. The top ten hold more than 2.5% of the sample, which has some 84,000 clones, 81% seen once. Material: peripheral blood, obtained 12 weeks after starting pembrolizumab. The receptors shown here come from an adult with mismatch repair-deficient cancer.

This clone was seen a single time. The V call is TRBV18, the J call TRBJ1-2, with TRBD1 identical over 9 bases. V lost 3 bases, J lost 5 bases, and 4 bases stayed unmatched. The CDR3 sequence is 14 residues long. Germline values: CDR1 KGHSH, CDR2 LQKENI. CDR3 DNA sequence: TGTGCCAGCTCACCCCAAGACAGGGGGTATGGCTACACCTTC. Translation: CASSPQDRGYGYTF.

The chain uses TRBV7-2 and TRBJ1-6, with D hard to call. The CDR3 is made up of 13 amino acids. Germline loops: CDR1 SGHTA, CDR2 FQGNSA. With 5 bases removed from V and 10 bases from J, the gap between germline ends came to 12 bases. CDR3 region: CASSPLRESPLHF. CDR3 sequence (DNA): TGTGCCAGCAGCCCGCTCCGGGAGTCACCCCTCCACTTT.

The chain combines TRBV6-6 with TRBJ1-2, with D maybe TRBD1 (5 bases). Germline CDR1 MNHNY, CDR2 SVGAGI (reference sequence). The CDR3 is 14 residues long. The V gene lost 3 bases and the J gene lost 6 bases, with 14 bases spanning the gap. CDR3 in amino acids: CASSYGRQGDGYTF. In DNA, the CDR3 is TGTGCCAGCAGTTATGGTCGGCAGGGAGATGGCTACACCTTC.

The chain links TRBV6-5 to TRBJ1-3; D is unclear. V was clipped by 2 bases and J by 3 bases, with 11 bases between them. The CDR3 consists of 15 residues. CDR1 is MNHEY, CDR2 SVGAGI, per germline. The CDR3 spells CASSYGVGSGNTIYF. In nucleotides, the CDR3 is TGTGCCAGCAGTTACGGGGTCGGGAGTGGAAACACCATATATTTT.

This clone was counted between two and nine times. The gene calls are TRBV29-1 and TRBJ1-5, with D unresolved. In germline, CDR1 is SQVTM, CDR2 ANQGSEA. Trimming removed 0 bases at V and 7 bases at J, with 10 bases between. This CDR3 is 13 amino acids long. The CDR3 coding sequence is TGCAGCGTTGAAGAACCCCCGGGGCAGCCCCAGCATTTT. It translates to CSVEEPPGQPQHF.